Presented here are 25 T cell receptor beta chains from one specimen sequenced in a study of CD8 T cells in cerebrospinal fluid in Alzheimer's disease. TCRdb reprocessed the 10x single-cell sequencing reads; each CDR3 protein has one entry and no DNA is given. Recorded for this sample: 1,500 to 2,000 distinct CDR3 sequences. Sequenced sample: cerebrospinal fluid. Receptor source: a human donor in good health.

The genes are TRBV30 and TRBJ1-3; TCRdb picks TRBD1, but there is no DNA to check that call. Germline CDR1 and CDR2: GTSNPN and SVGIG (reference sequence). The CDR3 covers 15 residues. The chain's CDR3 is CAWSVQGVSGNTIYF.

This clonotype is called medium-sized based on its frequency. The V call is TRBV7-2, the J call TRBJ1-2; no DNA is available, so the TRBD1 call from TCRdb remains unchecked. The V gene's germline CDR1 is SGHTA and CDR2 FQGNSA. The CDR3 has 15 residues. The CDR3 sequence: CASSLESGLVYGYTF.

This clonotype is deemed large by its frequency. The rearrangement links TRBV5-1 to TRBJ2-5; TCRdb indicates TRBD1, and absent DNA this call remains unverified. The CDR3 spans 14 residues. Germline assignment: CDR1 SGHRS and CDR2 YFSETQ. The CDR3: CASGEKGGAETQYF.

V gene TRBV19 combines with J gene TRBJ1-1. The CDR3 is made up of 14 amino acids. Germline CDR1 LNHDA, CDR2 SQIVND (reference sequence). The CDR3 loop reads CASSIGRVNTEAFF.

Frequency places this clonotype as medium-sized. The chain is built from TRBV28 and TRBJ2-5. The CDR3 is 12 amino acids. Germline CDR1 MDHEN, CDR2 SYDVKM. The CDR3 sequence is CASSSNVETQYF.

The chain employs TRBV27 and TRBJ2-1; TCRdb's assignment of TRBD1 cannot be checked, as there is no DNA. CDR1 and CDR2 from the germline V gene are MNHEY and SMNVEV (reference sequence). The CDR3 extends over 13 amino acids. Here the CDR3 reads CASSLDRYNEQFF.

This clonotype is deemed medium-sized (0.01 to 0.1%) by its frequency. The chain couples TRBV5-5 to TRBJ2-7; TCRdb outputs TRBD1, but without DNA this stays unchecked. CDR3 length: 17 residues. Looked up from germline, CDR1 is SGHKS and CDR2 is YYEKEE (reference sequence). The CDR3 loop is CASSSLSGGSYSYEQYF.

Its frequency marks this clonotype as medium-sized. V gene TRBV20-1 combines with J gene TRBJ1-5. This CDR3 region has 15 residues. Germline loops: CDR1 DFQATT, CDR2 SNEGSKA (reference sequence). The CDR3 protein is CSATLPRGGVQPQHF.

The rearrangement uses TRBV23-1 and TRBJ1-1; TCRdb picks TRBD1, but there is no DNA to check that call. TRBV23-1 counts as an open reading frame of uncertain function. CDR3 length: 12 amino acids. CDR3 residues: CASSQEIRGAFF.

Considering frequency, this clonotype is large. This chain links TRBV4-2 with TRBJ2-5; with no DNA, the TCRdb D assignment of TRBD2 cannot be verified. Germline CDR1 is LGHNA and CDR2 is YNFKEQ. This CDR3 is 11 amino acids long. This chain's CDR3 is CATGRAETQYF.

This clonotype is labeled large based on frequency. The chain combines TRBV3-1 with TRBJ1-1. Germline V CDR1 and CDR2: LGHDT, YNNKEL (reference sequence). CDR3 size: 14 residues. CDR3 protein: CASSQARTVSEAFF.

This clonotype is called medium-sized based on its frequency. This chain connects TRBV11-2 to TRBJ2-2; the TCRdb D gene call, TRBD1, has no DNA to confirm it. This CDR3 contains 15 residues. Looked up from germline, CDR1 is SGHAT and CDR2 is FQNNGV. The CDR3 here is CASSWGAGTTGELFF.

This clonotype ranks as medium-sized in terms of frequency. The V gene is TRBV20-1, the J gene TRBJ1-5; TCRdb indicates TRBD1, and absent DNA this call remains unverified. Germline V CDR1 and CDR2: DFQATT, SNEGSKA (reference sequence). The CDR3 loop spans 16 amino acids. CDR3: CSARPKATGPNQPQHF.

This clonotype is labeled medium-sized based on frequency. The rearrangement uses TRBV2 and TRBJ1-2; checking the TCRdb D call of TRBD1 is not possible without DNA. CDR1 and CDR2 from the germline V gene are SNHLY and FYNNEI. CDR3 length: 13 residues. CDR3 protein: CASTGGLNYGYTF. The full variable domain, with the rest looked up from reference TRBV2 and TRBJ1-2, is EPEVTQTPSHQVTQMGQEVILRCVPISNHLYFYWYRQILGQKVEFLVSFYNNEISEKSEIFDDQFSVERPDGSNFTLKIRSTKLEDSAMYFCASTGGLNYGYTFGSGTRLTVV.

This clonotype counts as medium-sized by frequency. The chain carries TRBV14 and TRBJ1-1; lacking DNA, the TRBD1 call made by TCRdb goes unchecked. CDR1 and CDR2 (germline): SGHDN, FVKESK. The CDR3 totals 15 residues. CDR3 residues: CASSVNRGLNTEAFF.

This clonotype shows up as medium-sized by frequency. This chain connects TRBV5-1 to TRBJ1-3. This CDR3 contains 14 residues. Germline V CDR1 and CDR2: SGHRS, YFSETQ. The CDR3 loop is CASSPDPSGNTIYF.

This clonotype is identified as medium-sized from frequency. The rearrangement uses TRBV5-1 and TRBJ2-7; TCRdb calls TRBD1, which cannot be checked without DNA. The CDR3 length is 14 residues. Germline V gene sequence: CDR1 SGHRS, CDR2 YFSETQ. CDR3 residues: CASSLAQGPYEQYF.

In terms of frequency, this clonotype is medium-sized. The rearrangement joins TRBV28 to TRBJ2-3; checking the TCRdb D call of TRBD1 is not possible without DNA. CDR1 is MDHEN and CDR2 is SYDVKM in the germline V gene. CDR3 length: 14 amino acids. CDR3 amino acids: CASSYDRGTDTQYF.

By frequency, this clonotype is medium-sized. CDR3: CASSSSTSGGAFSYEQYF. The chain recombines TRBV11-2 with TRBJ2-7; TCRdb returns TRBD2, unconfirmable since there is no DNA. CDR1 and CDR2 from the germline V gene are SGHAT and FQNNGV. This CDR3 has 18 amino acids.

This clonotype counts as medium-sized (0.01 to 0.1%) by frequency. J is TRBJ2-2 and V is TRBV28; TCRdb picks TRBD1, but there is no DNA to check that call. This CDR3 contains 15 residues. Germline lookup yields CDR1 MDHEN and CDR2 SYDVKM. The CDR3 sequence is CASSLSQGGAGELFF.

This clonotype is called medium-sized based on its frequency. This chain's CDR3 is CASSQAGQVPPSTDTQYF. The V and J genes are TRBV11-2 and TRBJ2-3; the D call from TCRdb, TRBD1, cannot be confirmed without DNA. This CDR3 is built from 18 residues. The germline gives CDR1 SGHAT, CDR2 FQNNGV.

This clonotype is medium-sized by frequency. The CDR3 reads CSAFGGSYEQYF. The chain is built from TRBV20-1 and TRBJ2-7. CDR3 length: 12 residues. Germline CDR1 is DFQATT and CDR2 is SNEGSKA (reference sequence).

According to its frequency, this clonotype is medium-sized. CDR3 amino acids: CASSSRTGGVGGYTF. The gene calls are TRBV7-8 and TRBJ1-2; without DNA, the TCRdb call of TRBD1 cannot be checked. This CDR3 has 15 amino acids. Germline CDR1 reads SGHVS; CDR2 reads FQNEAQ.

This clonotype is called medium-sized based on its frequency. The chain carries TRBV6-1 and TRBJ1-5. Germline assignment: CDR1 MNHNS and CDR2 SASEGT. The CDR3 covers 15 residues. The CDR3 sequence: CASSEAGVSNQPQHF.

This clonotype is identified as large from frequency. The chain couples TRBV10-1 to TRBJ2-5; with no DNA, the TCRdb D assignment of TRBD1 cannot be verified. Germline values: CDR1 WNHNN, CDR2 SYGVQD (reference sequence). The CDR3 contains 14 residues. The CDR3 spells CASGRRDSQETQYF.